The 13 T cell receptor beta chains below all came from one sample that was sequenced in a study of shared clonotypes between healthy human individuals. The table came from immunoSEQ multiplex PCR; TCRdb's copy has only in-frame clones and leaves some out. The table has about 600,000 clones, less than 98% seen once. The sample taken for sequencing was naive CD4+ T cells sorted from blood. Documented subset: CD45RA+ positively selected. These receptors all stem from a woman aged 25 to 39 in good health.

V and J are TRBV5-4 and TRBJ1-2; D remains ambiguous. CDR1 and CDR2 from the germline V gene are SGHNT and YYREEE (reference sequence). V lost 4 bases and J lost 4, with 8 bases in between. This CDR3 is 12 amino acids long. The CDR3 loop is CASSAGSYGYTF. The CDR3 DNA is TGTGCCAGCAGCGCCGGGTCCTATGGCTACACCTTC. Drawing the rest from reference TRBV5-4 and TRBJ1-2, the complete variable domain is ETGVTQSPTHLIKTRGQQVTLRCSSQSGHNTVSWYQQALGQGPQFIFQYYREEENGRGNFPPRFSGLQFPNYSSELNVNALELDDSALYLCASSAGSYGYTFGSGTRLTVV.

This clone was recorded once. The rearrangement joins TRBV4-1 to TRBJ1-5; TRBD1 matches at 7 bases. The V segment lost 1 base and the J segment 4 bases; nucleotides outside the gene matches: 7. CDR1 is MGHRA and CDR2 is YSYEKL in the germline V gene. The CDR3 runs 16 residues. CDR3 protein: CASSQAGTAINQPQHF. The CDR3 DNA follows: TGCGCCAGCAGCCAAGCCGGGACAGCGATAAATCAGCCCCAGCATTTT.

The chain is built from TRBV28 and TRBJ2-1; 12 positions match TRBD2. Per germline, CDR1 MDHEN and CDR2 SYDVKM. V dropped 5 bases and J dropped 3; count of bases not matched to a gene: 17. CDR3 length equals 20 residues. The CDR3 bases are TGTGCCAGCAGTACCGGACCGAAGACTAGCGGGAGACGATACTACAATGAGCAGTTCTTC. Translated, it gives CASSTGPKTSGRRYYNEQFF.

The chain has TRBV11-2 and TRBJ2-7, with 8 bases that match TRBD2. CDR1 is SGHAT and CDR2 is FQNNGV in the germline V gene. V shed 3 bases, J shed 3 bases, and the junction held 13 bases outside the gene matches. This CDR3 is 17 amino acids long. The CDR3 DNA reads TGTGCCAGCAGCTTTAAGATTGCGAGCGGGGGAGACTACGAGCAGTACTTC. It translates to CASSFKIASGGDYEQYF.

This clone was counted once. CDR3 nucleotides: TGTGCCAGCAGCGCTTCAGGGGGCGGCTATGGCTACACCTTC. Protein sequence: CASSASGGGYGYTF. V is TRBV6-4 and J is TRBJ1-2, with TRBD1 matching over 8 bases. J lost 4 bases, V lost 6 bases, and 7 bases had no gene match. The length of the CDR3 is 14 residues. Germline V lookup: CDR1 MRHNA, CDR2 SNTAGT.

The chain has TRBV5-1 and TRBJ1-1, with 7 bases lining up with TRBD1. With 2 bases clipped from V and 3 bases from J, the junction kept 7 bases outside the gene matches. The CDR3 loop spans 15 amino acids. CDR1 is SGHRS, CDR2 YFSETQ, per germline. The CDR3 region has the DNA TGCGCCAGCAGCTTTACACAGGGGTGGGACACTGAAGCTTTCTTT. Encoded protein: CASSFTQGWDTEAFF.

The table lists this clone with a count of one. The genes are TRBV7-6 and TRBJ2-2; unclear D gene. Trimming left V 4 bases short and J 5 bases short, with 5 bases between. Germline values: CDR1 SGHVS, CDR2 FNYEAQ. The CDR3 has 12 residues. The CDR3 region has the DNA TGTGCCAGCAGCTCCTTTACCGGGGAGCTGTTTTTT. It specifies CASSSFTGELFF.

V and J are TRBV7-2 and TRBJ2-2; D not certain. This CDR3 region has 13 residues. The germline V and J ends were trimmed by 5 bases and 7 bases, with 11 bases remaining between them. Germline V gene sequence: CDR1 SGHTA, CDR2 FQGNSA. The chain's CDR3 is CASSGQTGGELFF. DNA of the CDR3: TGTGCCAGCAGCGGGCAGACTGGCGGGGAGCTGTTTTTT. The full variable domain, its missing parts supplied by reference TRBV7-2 and TRBJ2-2, is GAGVSQSPSNKVTEKGKDVELRCDPISGHTALYWYRQSLGQGLEFLIYFQGNSAPDKSGLPSDRFSAERTGGSVSTLTIQRTQQEDSAVYLCASSGQTGGELFFGEGSRLTVL.

The chain has TRBV14 and TRBJ1-6, with D maybe TRBD1 (6 bases). V was clipped by 3 bases and J by 10 bases, with 10 bases between them. From germline, CDR1 is SGHDN and CDR2 FVKESK. This CDR3 spans 13 amino acids. CDR3 DNA: TGTGCCAGCAGCCAGGGGGGCGAGTCACCCCTCCACTTT. Protein: CASSQGGESPLHF.

V is TRBV28 and J is TRBJ2-2, with 7 nucleotides matching TRBD2. This CDR3 spans 14 amino acids. The germline V gene encodes CDR1 MDHEN and CDR2 SYDVKM. V shed 7 bases, J shed 5 bases, and the junction held 7 bases outside the gene matches. CDR3 nucleotide sequence: TGTGCCAGCACGCCGGGAGGCAGGACCGGGGAGCTGTTTTTT. It codes for CASTPGGRTGELFF.

V and J are TRBV10-2 and TRBJ2-5; 11 bases are shared with TRBD2. This CDR3 has 16 amino acids. Trimming removed 3 bases from V and 4 bases from J; junction bases left unmatched: 7. CDR1 WSHSY and CDR2 SAAADI come from the germline V gene. CDR3 in DNA: TGCGCCAGCAGTGACCCCTCCGGGACTAGCGGAGAGACCCAGTACTTC. Protein: CASSDPSGTSGETQYF.

The chain recombines TRBV11-2 with TRBJ1-1; D is ambiguous. V lost 2 bases, J lost 5 bases, and 9 bases lay in between. The CDR3 sequence is 13 residues long. Germline V CDR1 and CDR2: SGHAT, FQNNGV. The CDR3 DNA reads TGTGCCAGCAGCTTAACCGAGGGAACTGAAGCTTTCTTT. It yields the protein CASSLTEGTEAFF.

This chain uses TRBV15 with TRBJ1-5; no clear D. Trimming removed 2 bases from V and 1 base from J, with 3 bases in between. CDR3 size: 13 residues. Germline V gives CDR1 LNHNV, CDR2 YYDKDF (reference sequence). The CDR3 DNA follows: TGTGCCACCAGCAGATTCAGCAATCAGCCCCAGCATTTT. Encoded protein: CATSRFSNQPQHF.